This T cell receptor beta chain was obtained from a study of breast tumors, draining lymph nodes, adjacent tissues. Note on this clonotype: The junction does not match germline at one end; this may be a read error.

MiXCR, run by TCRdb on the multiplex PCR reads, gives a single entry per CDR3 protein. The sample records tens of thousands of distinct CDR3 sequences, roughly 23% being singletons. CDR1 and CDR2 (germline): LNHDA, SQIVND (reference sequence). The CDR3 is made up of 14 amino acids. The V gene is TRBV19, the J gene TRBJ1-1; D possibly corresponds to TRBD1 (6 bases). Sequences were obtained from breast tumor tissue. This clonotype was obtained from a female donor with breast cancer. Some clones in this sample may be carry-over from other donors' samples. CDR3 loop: CASRLGGGNTEALF. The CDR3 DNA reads TGTGCCAGTAGACTAGGGGGGGGGAACACTGAAGCTCTCTTT.